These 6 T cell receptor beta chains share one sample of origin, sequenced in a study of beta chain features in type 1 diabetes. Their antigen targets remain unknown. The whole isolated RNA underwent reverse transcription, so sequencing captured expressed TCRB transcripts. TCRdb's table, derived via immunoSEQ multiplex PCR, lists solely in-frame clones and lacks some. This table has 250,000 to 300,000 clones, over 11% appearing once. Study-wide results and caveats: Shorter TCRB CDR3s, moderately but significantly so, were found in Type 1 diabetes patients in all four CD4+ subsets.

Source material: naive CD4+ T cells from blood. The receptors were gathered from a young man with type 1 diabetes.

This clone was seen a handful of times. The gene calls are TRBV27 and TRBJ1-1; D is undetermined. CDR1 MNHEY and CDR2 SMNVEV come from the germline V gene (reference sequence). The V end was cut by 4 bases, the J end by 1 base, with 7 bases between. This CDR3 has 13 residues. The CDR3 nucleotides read TGTGCCAGCAGTTACCGACAGAACACTGAAGCTTTCTTT. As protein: CASSYRQNTEAFF.

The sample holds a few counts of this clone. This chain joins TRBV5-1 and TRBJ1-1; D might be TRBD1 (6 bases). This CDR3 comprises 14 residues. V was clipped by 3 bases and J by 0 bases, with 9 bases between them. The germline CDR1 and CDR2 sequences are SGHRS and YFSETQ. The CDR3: CASSSTGLNTEAFF. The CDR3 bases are TGCGCCAGCAGCTCGACAGGTTTGAACACTGAAGCTTTCTTT.

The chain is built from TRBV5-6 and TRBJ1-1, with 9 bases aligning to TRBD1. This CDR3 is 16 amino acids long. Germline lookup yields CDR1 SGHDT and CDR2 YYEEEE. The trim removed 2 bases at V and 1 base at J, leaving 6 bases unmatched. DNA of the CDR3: TGTGCCAGCAGCTTAGACAGGGGGTTTACGAACACTGAAGCTTTCTTT. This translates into CASSLDRGFTNTEAFF.

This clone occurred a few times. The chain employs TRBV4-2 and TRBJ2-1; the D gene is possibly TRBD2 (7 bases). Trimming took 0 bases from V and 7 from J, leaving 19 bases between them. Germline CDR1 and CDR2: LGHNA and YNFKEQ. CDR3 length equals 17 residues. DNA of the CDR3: TGTGCCAGCAGCCAAGATACGGGAGGAGGGGGTTTGAATGAGCAGTTCTTC. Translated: CASSQDTGGGGLNEQFF.

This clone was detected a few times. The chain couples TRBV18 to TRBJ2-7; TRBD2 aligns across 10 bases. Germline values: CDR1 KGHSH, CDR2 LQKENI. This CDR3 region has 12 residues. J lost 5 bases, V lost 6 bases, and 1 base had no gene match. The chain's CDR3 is CASSGTSDEQYF. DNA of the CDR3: TGTGCCAGCTCCGGGACTAGCGACGAGCAGTACTTC. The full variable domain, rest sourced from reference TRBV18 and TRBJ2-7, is NAGVMQNPRHLVRRRGQEARLRCSPMKGHSHVYWYRQLPEEGLKFMVYLQKENIIDESGMPKERFSAEFPKEGPSILRIQQVVRGDSAAYFCASSGTSDEQYFGPGTRLTVT.

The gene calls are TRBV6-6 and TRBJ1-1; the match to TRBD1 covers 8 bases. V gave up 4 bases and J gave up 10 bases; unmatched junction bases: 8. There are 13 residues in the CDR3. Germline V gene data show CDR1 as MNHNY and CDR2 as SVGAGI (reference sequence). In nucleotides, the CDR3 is TGTGCCAGCAGTTCCCCGACAGGGGTTGGAGCTTTCTTT. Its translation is CASSSPTGVGAFF.